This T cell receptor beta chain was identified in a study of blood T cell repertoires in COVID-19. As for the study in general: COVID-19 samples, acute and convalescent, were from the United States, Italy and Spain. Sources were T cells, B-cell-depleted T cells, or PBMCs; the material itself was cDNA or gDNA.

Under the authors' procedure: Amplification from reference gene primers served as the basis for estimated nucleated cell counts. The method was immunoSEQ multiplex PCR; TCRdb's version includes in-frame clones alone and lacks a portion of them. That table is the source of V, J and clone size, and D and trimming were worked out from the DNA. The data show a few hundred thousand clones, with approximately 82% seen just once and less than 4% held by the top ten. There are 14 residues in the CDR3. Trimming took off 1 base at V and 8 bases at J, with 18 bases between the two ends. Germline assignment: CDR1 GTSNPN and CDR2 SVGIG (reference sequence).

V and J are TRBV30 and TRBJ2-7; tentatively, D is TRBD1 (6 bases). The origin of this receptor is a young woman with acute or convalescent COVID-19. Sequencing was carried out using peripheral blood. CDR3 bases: TGTGCCTGGAGTGAATCCAGCGGCCAGGGGAAGCAGTACTTC. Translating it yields CAWSESSGQGKQYF.